These 22 T cell receptor beta chains share one sample of origin, sequenced in a study of blood T cell repertoires in COVID-19 (dated by TCRdb to the early 2020s). Library creation used the immunoSEQ multiplex PCR assay. TCRdb took over this immuneACCESS table, retaining in-frame rearrangements with V and J assigned. Such tables are incomplete; in checked studies, under half of the missing clones stem from an unresolved V gene, and the remainder is unexplained. Counted in this sample were about 300,000 clones; 70% to 90% of them appeared once. Approximately 5% of the sample is held by the ten biggest clonotypes. The specimen was PBMCs or T cells enriched from blood (not recorded which). Every receptor here comes from a woman in her 30s who had recovered from COVID-19.

The chain uses TRBV5-4 and TRBJ2-1; 8 bases fit TRBD1. The CDR3 contains 13 residues. Trimming took 1 base from V and 6 from J; bases not matched to a gene: 0. Germline loops: CDR1 SGHNT, CDR2 YYREEE (reference sequence). The CDR3 is CASSLTGGNEQFF. CDR3 DNA: TGTGCCAGCAGCTTGACAGGGGGCAATGAGCAGTTCTTC. Based on the CDR3 plus reference TRBV5-4 and TRBJ2-1, the full variable domain is ETGVTQSPTHLIKTRGQQVTLRCSSQSGHNTVSWYQQALGQGPQFIFQYYREEENGRGNFPPRFSGLQFPNYSSELNVNALELDDSALYLCASSLTGGNEQFFGPGTRLTVL.

The V call is TRBV7-9, the J call TRBJ1-5, with D unresolved. The CDR3 sequence is 14 residues long. Germline CDR1 and CDR2: SEHNR and FQNEAQ (reference sequence). The V end was cut by 5 bases, the J end by 6 bases, with 14 bases between. In DNA, the CDR3 is TGTGCCAGCAGCCCCGGGTATTCCGGTCAGCCCCAGCATTTT. Protein: CASSPGYSGQPQHF.

V is TRBV30 and J is TRBJ1-2; no clear D. Germline V gene lookup returns CDR1 GTSNPN and CDR2 SVGIG (reference sequence). The CDR3 sequence is 12 residues long. The germline V and J ends were trimmed by 2 bases and 8 bases, with 12 bases remaining between them. The CDR3 nucleotides read TGTGCCTGGAGTTATGAGGTTTGGGGCTACACCTTC. Translation gives CAWSYEVWGYTF.

The chain recombines TRBV6-5 with TRBJ1-1; TRBD1 is a possible D gene (6 bases). The CDR3 spans 14 residues. The V and J ends lost 6 bases and 3 bases respectively, with 14 bases between them. Per the germline V gene, CDR1 is MNHEY and CDR2 is SVGAGI. In nucleotides, the CDR3 is TGTGCCAGCAGACCCGGAGGGGGGGACACTGAAGCTTTCTTT. Protein: CASRPGGGDTEAFF.

The chain uses TRBV19 and TRBJ2-1; D is undetermined. Trimming took 10 bases from V and 7 from J, leaving 11 bases between them. Germline-derived CDR1 and CDR2 are LNHDA and SQIVND (reference sequence). The length of the CDR3 is 11 residues. CDR3 amino acids: CATLRSNEQFF. DNA for the CDR3: TGTGCCACCCTGAGGTCTAATGAGCAGTTCTTC.

In this sample, this clone turned up a few times. V and J are TRBV29-1 and TRBJ1-2; TRBD1 agrees at 10 bases. This CDR3 is built from 14 residues. The ends lost 3 bases at V and 4 bases at J; junction bases unmatched: 5. Germline values: CDR1 SQVTM, CDR2 ANQGSEA. The CDR3 region is CSVDSGQGTYGYTF. CDR3 coding DNA: TGCAGCGTTGATTCGGGACAGGGGACCTATGGCTACACCTTC.

This chain joins TRBV2 and TRBJ2-7, with D perhaps TRBD1 (5 bases). The CDR3 is 15 amino acids. Trimming left V 6 bases short and J 0 bases short, with 15 bases between. The germline gives CDR1 SNHLY, CDR2 FYNNEI. The CDR3: CASSDPGPNSYEQYF. CDR3 bases: TGTGCCAGCAGCGACCCAGGGCCCAACTCCTACGAGCAGTACTTC.

The chain employs TRBV30 and TRBJ1-5, with TRBD1 matching over 11 bases. CDR3 size: 14 residues. Germline trimming cut 1 base from V and 5 bases from J; bases unmatched to any gene: 1. The germline CDR1 and CDR2 sequences are GTSNPN and SVGIG (reference sequence). Here the CDR3 reads CAWSAGQGDQPQHF. CDR3 coding DNA: TGTGCCTGGAGTGCGGGACAGGGGGATCAGCCCCAGCATTTT. The entire variable domain, with the rest obtained from reference TRBV30 and TRBJ1-5, is as follows: SQTIHQWPATLVQPVGSPLSLECTVEGTSNPNLYWYRQAAGRGLQLLFYSVGIGQISSEVPQNLSASRPQDRQFILSSKKLLLSDSGFYLCAWSAGQGDQPQHFGDGTRLSIL.

The chain links TRBV5-1 to TRBJ2-5, with 9 bases that match TRBD1. Germline trimming cut 0 bases from V and 9 bases from J; bases unmatched to any gene: 15. The CDR3 runs 17 residues. CDR1 is SGHRS and CDR2 is YFSETQ in the germline V gene. CDR3 DNA sequence: TGCGCCAGCAGCTTGGGATCAACAGGGGGCCGACCAGGGGCCCAGTACTTC. Translating gives CASSLGSTGGRPGAQYF. Drawing the rest from reference TRBV5-1 and TRBJ2-5, the complete variable domain is KAGVTQTPRYLIKTRGQQVTLSCSPISGHRSVSWYQQTPGQGLQFLFEYFSETQRNKGNFPGRFSGRQFSNSRSEMNVSTLELGDSALYLCASSLGSTGGRPGAQYFGPGTRLLVL.

This clone was seen once. The chain joins TRBV12-3 or TRBV12-4 to TRBJ1-5; D remains unclear. Trimming removed 5 bases from V and 9 bases from J, with 14 bases in between. The CDR3 length is 13 residues. CDR3 in DNA: TGTGCCAGCAGTCCGGACGGGGAAGGGCCCCAGCATTTT. This encodes CASSPDGEGPQHF.

The V call is TRBV19, the J call TRBJ1-5; the D is unclear. CDR1 and CDR2 (germline): LNHDA, SQIVND (reference sequence). The V and J ends lost 0 bases and 9 bases respectively, with 15 bases between them. The CDR3 extends over 15 amino acids. In nucleotides, the CDR3 is TGTGCCAGTAGTATAGAGGGTGCGGGAGGCTTGCCCCAGCATTTT. Its translation: CASSIEGAGGLPQHF.

V gene TRBV30 combines with J gene TRBJ2-5, with D perhaps matching TRBD2 (5 bases). V was pared by 2 bases and J by 5 bases, with 15 bases between. CDR3 length equals 14 residues. Per the germline V gene, CDR1 is GTSNPN and CDR2 is SVGIG (reference sequence). CDR3 in DNA: TGTGCCTGGAGTACCGCAACTAGTGATGAGACCCAGTACTTC. Amino acid sequence: CAWSTATSDETQYF.

CDR3 protein: CASSPQTTRVDGYTF. The CDR3 coding sequence is TGTGCCAGCTCACCTCAAACAACACGGGTCGATGGCTACACCTTC. This chain uses TRBV18 with TRBJ1-2; D is uncertain. Germline loops: CDR1 KGHSH, CDR2 LQKENI. The CDR3 runs to 15 residues. The V end was cut by 3 bases, the J end by 6 bases, with 17 bases between.

This chain joins TRBV21-1 and TRBJ1-1; the table's D call, TRBD1, was not checked against the DNA. TRBV21-1 is described as a pseudogene. CDR3 length: 16 residues. The CDR3 sequence is CASSARDRPPSTEAFF. The CDR3 nucleotides read TGTGCCAGCAGCGCCCGGGACAGGCCACCGAGCACTGAAGCTTTCTTT.

The gene calls are TRBV2 and TRBJ1-3; D unclear. This CDR3 is 15 amino acids long. Germline CDR1 reads SNHLY; CDR2 reads FYNNEI. V was trimmed by 5 bases and J by 2 bases, leaving 13 bases between them. CDR3 coding DNA: TGTGCCAGCAGTACCGGACTGCTGCCTGGAAACACCATATATTTT. Amino acids: CASSTGLLPGNTIYF.

V usage is TRBV7-2 and J usage is TRBJ1-1, with D perhaps matching TRBD1 (6 bases). This CDR3 is 14 amino acids long. V shed 5 bases and J shed 9 bases, with 19 bases lying between them. Germline loops: CDR1 SGHTA, CDR2 FQGNSA. This chain's CDR3 is CASSPSGAGGQAFF. The CDR3 DNA sequence: TGTGCCAGCAGCCCCAGCGGGGCCGGGGGGCAAGCTTTCTTT.

CDR3 protein: CASQQGAFDEQYF. The CDR3 DNA is TGTGCCAGCCAACAGGGGGCTTTCGACGAGCAGTACTTC. The rearrangement joins TRBV5-6 to TRBJ2-7; TRBD1 matches at 9 bases. Trimming cost V 7 bases and J 5 bases; bases outside gene matches: 7. The germline V gene encodes CDR1 SGHDT and CDR2 YYEEEE. The CDR3 spans 13 residues. Full variable domain (outside the CDR3, taken from reference TRBV5-6 and TRBJ2-7): DAGVTQSPTHLIKTRGQQVTLRCSPKSGHDTVSWYQQALGQGPQFIFQYYEEEERQRGNFPDRFSGHQFPNYSSELNVNALLLGDSALYLCASQQGAFDEQYFGPGTRLTVT.

About this clone: The junction departs from germline at one end; a sequencing error may be responsible. This sequence joins TRBV5-1 and TRBJ1-3; 8 bases are shared with TRBD1. This CDR3 has 15 amino acids. The V gene's germline CDR1 is SGHRS and CDR2 YFSETQ. The CDR3 nucleotides are TGCGCCAGCAGTTTGGACAGGGTCTCTGGAAACACCATATATTTT. Amino acids: CASSLDRVSGNTIYF.

The V call is TRBV10-3, the J call TRBJ1-2; 7 bases fit TRBD1. This CDR3 spans 13 amino acids. V was pared by 6 bases and J by 1 base, with 2 bases of the junction left unmatched. CDR1 is ENHRY, CDR2 SYGVKD, per germline. DNA for the CDR3: TGTGCCATCAGCAGGGACAGTAACTATGGCTACACCTTC. Protein: CAISRDSNYGYTF.

The chain combines TRBV28 with TRBJ1-1; tentatively, D is TRBD1 (5 bases). The CDR3 spans 13 residues. Trimming left V 6 bases short and J 5 bases short, with 13 bases between. Germline V CDR1 and CDR2: MDHEN, SYDVKM. The CDR3 region is CASSLIGGTEAFF. As DNA, the CDR3 is TGTGCCAGCAGCCTCATCGGGGGGACTGAAGCTTTCTTT.

The gene calls are TRBV7-9 and TRBJ1-2; 7 bases are shared with TRBD1. The CDR3 extends over 14 amino acids. Trimming took 4 bases from V and 7 from J; bases not matched to a gene: 9. The V gene's germline CDR1 is SEHNR and CDR2 FQNEAQ (reference sequence). CDR3 in DNA: TGTGCCAGCAGCTCAGAGACAGGGTTTAGTGGCTACACCTTC. This gives the protein CASSSETGFSGYTF.

DNA for the CDR3: TGCGCCAGCAGCTTGGGGGACAGGGTGGGCGAGCAGTACTTC. Protein sequence: CASSLGDRVGEQYF. V gene TRBV5-1 combines with J gene TRBJ2-7; 9 nucleotides align to TRBD1. Looked up from germline, CDR1 is SGHRS and CDR2 is YFSETQ. The CDR3 loop spans 14 amino acids. J gave up 6 bases and V 0 bases, and 4 bases lay outside the gene matches.